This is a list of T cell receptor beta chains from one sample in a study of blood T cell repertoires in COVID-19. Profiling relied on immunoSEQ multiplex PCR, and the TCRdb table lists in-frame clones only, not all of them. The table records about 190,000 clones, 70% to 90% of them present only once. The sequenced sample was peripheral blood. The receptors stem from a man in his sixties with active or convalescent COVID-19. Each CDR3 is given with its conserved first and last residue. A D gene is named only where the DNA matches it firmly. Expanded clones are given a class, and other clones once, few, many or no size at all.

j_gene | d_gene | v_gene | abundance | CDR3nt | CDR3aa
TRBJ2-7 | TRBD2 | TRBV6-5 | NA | TGTGCCAGCTCCGAGGGGAGGGACTACGAGCAGTACTTC | CASSEGRDYEQYF
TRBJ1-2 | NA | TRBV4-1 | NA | TGCGCCAGCAGCCCCTCGACAACGAACTATGGCTACACCTTC | CASSPSTTNYGYTF
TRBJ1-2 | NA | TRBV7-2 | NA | TGTGCCAGCAGCCCGCAAGAGCACTATGGCTACACCTTC | CASSPQEHYGYTF
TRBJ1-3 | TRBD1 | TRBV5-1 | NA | TGCGCCAGCAGCCCCGGACAGGGGGCAGGAAACACCATATATTTT | CASSPGQGAGNTIYF
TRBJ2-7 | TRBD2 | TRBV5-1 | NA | TGCGCCAGCAGCTTGGGTCCCACTAGCGGCGCCTACGAGCAGTACTTC | CASSLGPTSGAYEQYF
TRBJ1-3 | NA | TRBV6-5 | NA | TGTGCCAGCAGTTACGGGCTGGCTGGAAACACCATATATTTT | CASSYGLAGNTIYF
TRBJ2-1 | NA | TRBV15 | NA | TGTGCCACCAGCGAGGGGGGGTTTCGCTACAATGAGCAGTTCTTC | CATSEGGFRYNEQFF
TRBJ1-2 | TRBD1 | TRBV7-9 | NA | TGTGCCAGCAGCTTACAGGGGGGTATCAACTATGGCTACACCTTC | CASSLQGGINYGYTF
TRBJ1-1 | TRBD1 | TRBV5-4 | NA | TGTGCCAGCAGCTCGAAGGACAGGGGGGGGAGTGAAGCTTTCTTT | CASSSKDRGGSEAFF
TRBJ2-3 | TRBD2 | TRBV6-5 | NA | TGTGCCAGCAGTTATAAGGGACTAGCGGGCTATACGCAGTATTTT | CASSYKGLAGYTQYF
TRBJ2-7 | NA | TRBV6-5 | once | TGTGCCAGCAGGACTTACTACGAGCAGTACTTC | CASRTYYEQYF
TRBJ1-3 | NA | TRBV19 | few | TGTGCCTCCCGGAGGAGCGGATTAGGAAACACCATATATTTT | CASRRSGLGNTIYF
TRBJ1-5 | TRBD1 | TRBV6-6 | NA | TGTGCCAGCAGTTACCTTACAGGGGACAATCAGCCCCAGCATTTT | CASSYLTGDNQPQHF
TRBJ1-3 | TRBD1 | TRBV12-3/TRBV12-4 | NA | TGTGCCAGCAGCCCGGGACAGGGAAACACCATATATTTT | CASSPGQGNTIYF
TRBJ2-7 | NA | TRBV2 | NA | TGTGCCAGCGGCGGGACGGACGAGGGCGAGCAGTACTTC | CASGGTDEGEQYF
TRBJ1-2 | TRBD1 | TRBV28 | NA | TGTGCCAGCAGACCACTTCCCGGGACAGGGGGCAGTAACTATGGCTACACCTTC | CASRPLPGTGGSNYGYTF
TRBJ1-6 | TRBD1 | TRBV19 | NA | TGTGCCAGTAACGACAGGGCTTATTCACCCCTCCACTTT | CASNDRAYSPLHF
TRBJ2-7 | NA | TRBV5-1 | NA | TGCGCCAGCAGCTTGGGAGGGGGAAACTACGAGCAGTACTTC | CASSLGGGNYEQYF
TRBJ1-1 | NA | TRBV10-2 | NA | TGCGCCAGCAGCGCATCGACAGCCGGTATGAACACTGAAGCTTTCTTT | CASSASTAGMNTEAFF
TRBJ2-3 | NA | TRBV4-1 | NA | TGCGCCAGCAGCCAAGGGCGGGCCAGCACAGATACGCAGTATTTT | CASSQGRASTDTQYF
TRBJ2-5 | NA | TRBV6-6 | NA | TGTGCCAGCACTCGTCCGGGAACAGAGACCCAGTACTTC | CASTRPGTETQYF
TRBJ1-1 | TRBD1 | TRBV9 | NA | TGTGCCAGCAGCTCAGGACAGGGGATGGGCACTGAAGCTTTCTTT | CASSSGQGMGTEAFF
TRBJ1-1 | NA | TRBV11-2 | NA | TGTGCCAGCAGCCCCAGGACAGCAAACACTGAAGCTTTCTTT | CASSPRTANTEAFF
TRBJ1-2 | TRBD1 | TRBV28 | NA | TGTGCCAGCAGTTTACAACTCCGACAGGGAGGCTACACCTTC | CASSLQLRQGGYTF
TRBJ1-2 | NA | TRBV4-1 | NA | TGCGCCAGCAGCCAACACAGAGATGCTAACTATGGCTACACCTTC | CASSQHRDANYGYTF
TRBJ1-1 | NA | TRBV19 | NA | TGTGCCAGTAGCGCAGGGGTTAGGGACACTGAAGCTTTCTTT | CASSAGVRDTEAFF
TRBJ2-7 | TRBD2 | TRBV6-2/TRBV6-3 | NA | TGTGCCAGCAGTTGGTGGCGGGGGACCTACGAGCAGTACTTC | CASSWWRGTYEQYF
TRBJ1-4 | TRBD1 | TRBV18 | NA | TGTGCCAGCTCACCCTATCAGGGGGTAGATGAAAAACTGTTTTTT | CASSPYQGVDEKLFF
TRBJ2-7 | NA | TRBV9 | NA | TGTGCCAGCAGCCCCGAACCGACAGGACCTCCCTACGAGCAGTACTTC | CASSPEPTGPPYEQYF
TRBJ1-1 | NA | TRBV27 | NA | TGTGCCAGCAGTTTATGGTCTCGAGGGAACACTGAAGCTTTCTTT | CASSLWSRGNTEAFF
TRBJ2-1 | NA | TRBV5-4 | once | TGTGCCAGCAGCGCCCAAGGGGGGGCCTACAATGAGCAGTTCTTC | CASSAQGGAYNEQFF
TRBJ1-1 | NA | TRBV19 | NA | TGTGCCAGTAGTCCACCCGGGACTGGTTGGTTCGGGAAAGCTTTCTTT | CASSPPGTGWFGKAFF
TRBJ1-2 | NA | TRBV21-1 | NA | TGTGCCAGCAGCACATACCTAGCGGGGCCCCCCGGATGCTATGGCTACACCTTC | CASSTYLAGPPGCYGYTF
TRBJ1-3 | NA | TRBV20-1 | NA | TGCAGTGGGAGGTGGGGAAACACCATATATTTT | CSGRWGNTIYF
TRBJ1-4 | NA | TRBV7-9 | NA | TGTGCCAGCAGCTTAGCGGTTTCGGGTAATGAAAAACTGTTTTTT | CASSLAVSGNEKLFF
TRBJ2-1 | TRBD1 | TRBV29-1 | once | TGCAGCGGAGGGGGCAGCTCCTACAATGAGCAGTTCTTC | CSGGGSSYNEQFF
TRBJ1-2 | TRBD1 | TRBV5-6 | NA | TGTGCCAGCACCTTTTACTCTCCGGGACAGGGTATTAGTGGCTACACCTTC | CASTFYSPGQGISGYTF
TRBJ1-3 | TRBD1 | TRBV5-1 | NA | TGCGCCAGCGGACAGGGAGGAAACACCATATATTTT | CASGQGGNTIYF
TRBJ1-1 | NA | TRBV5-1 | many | TGCGCCAGCAGCCTAATATTTACGGGACTTAGGAACACTGAAGCTTTCTTT | CASSLIFTGLRNTEAFF
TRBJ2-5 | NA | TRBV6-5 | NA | TGTGCCAGCATGGCTTACAGCCAAGAGACCCAGTACTTC | CASMAYSQETQYF
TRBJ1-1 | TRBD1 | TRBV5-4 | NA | TGTGCCAGCAGCTCTATCACAGGGGCAAACACTGAAGCTTTCTTT | CASSSITGANTEAFF